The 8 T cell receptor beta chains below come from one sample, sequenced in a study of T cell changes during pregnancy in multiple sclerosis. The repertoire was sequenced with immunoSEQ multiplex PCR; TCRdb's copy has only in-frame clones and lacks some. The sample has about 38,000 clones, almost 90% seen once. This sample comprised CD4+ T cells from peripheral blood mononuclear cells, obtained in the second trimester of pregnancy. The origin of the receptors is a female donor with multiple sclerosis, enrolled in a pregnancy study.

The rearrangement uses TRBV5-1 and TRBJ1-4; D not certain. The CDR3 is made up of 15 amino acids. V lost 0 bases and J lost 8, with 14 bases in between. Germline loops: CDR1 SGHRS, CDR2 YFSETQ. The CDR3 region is CASSLVFGSREKLFF. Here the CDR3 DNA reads TGCGCCAGCAGCTTGGTCTTCGGCTCGAGGGAAAAACTGTTTTTT.

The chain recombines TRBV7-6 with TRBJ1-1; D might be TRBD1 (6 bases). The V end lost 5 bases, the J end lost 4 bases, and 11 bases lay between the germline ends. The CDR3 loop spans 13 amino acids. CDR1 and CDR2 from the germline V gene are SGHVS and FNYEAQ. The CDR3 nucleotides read TGTGCCAGCAGCCCCAGCAGGGGCACTGAAGCTTTCTTT. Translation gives CASSPSRGTEAFF.

The CDR3 loop reads CASSLQEVSTDTQYF. The CDR3 DNA reads as TGTGCCAGCAGTTTACAGGAGGTTAGCACAGATACGCAGTATTTT. V gene TRBV27 combines with J gene TRBJ2-3, with a possible D match to TRBD2 (5 bases). The germline CDR1 and CDR2 sequences are MNHEY and SMNVEV (reference sequence). The CDR3 extends over 15 amino acids. Trimming shortened V by 2 bases and J by 0 bases, and 9 bases separated the two germline ends.

The chain's CDR3 is CASSQDGTGGSETQYF. CDR3 DNA sequence: TGCGCCAGCAGCCAAGATGGGACAGGGGGTTCCGAGACCCAGTACTTC. This rearrangement joins TRBV4-1 to TRBJ2-5; 11 bases align to TRBD1. The V gene end was trimmed by 0 bases and the J gene end by 5 bases; junction bases not matched to a gene: 5. The CDR3 has 16 residues. Germline V gives CDR1 MGHRA, CDR2 YSYEKL.

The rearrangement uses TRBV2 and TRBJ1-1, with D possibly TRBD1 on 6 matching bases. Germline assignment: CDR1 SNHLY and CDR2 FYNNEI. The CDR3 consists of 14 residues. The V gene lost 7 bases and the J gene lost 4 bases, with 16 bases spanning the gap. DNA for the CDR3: TGTGCCAGCATTATACAGGGTGTATTCACTGAAGCTTTCTTT. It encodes CASIIQGVFTEAFF.

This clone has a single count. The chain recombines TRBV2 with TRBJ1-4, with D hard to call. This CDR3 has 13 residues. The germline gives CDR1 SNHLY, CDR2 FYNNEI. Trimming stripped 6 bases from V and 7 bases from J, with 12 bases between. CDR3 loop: CASRILGVEKLFF. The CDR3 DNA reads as TGTGCCAGCAGGATTTTGGGAGTTGAAAAACTGTTTTTT.

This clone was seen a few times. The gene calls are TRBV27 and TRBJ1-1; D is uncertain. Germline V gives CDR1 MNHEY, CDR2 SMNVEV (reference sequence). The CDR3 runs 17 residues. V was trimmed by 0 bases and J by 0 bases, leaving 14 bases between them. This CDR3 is CASSLSRSHSLNTEAFF. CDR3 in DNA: TGTGCCAGCAGTTTATCGAGAAGTCACAGCTTGAACACTGAAGCTTTCTTT.

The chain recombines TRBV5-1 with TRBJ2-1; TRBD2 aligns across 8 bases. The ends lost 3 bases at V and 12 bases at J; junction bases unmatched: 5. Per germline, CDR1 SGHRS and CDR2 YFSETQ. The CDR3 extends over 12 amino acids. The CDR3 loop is CASSSGGGLQFF. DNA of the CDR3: TGCGCCAGCAGCTCCGGGGGGGGACTGCAGTTCTTC. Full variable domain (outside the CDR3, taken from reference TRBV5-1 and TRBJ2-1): KAGVTQTPRYLIKTRGQQVTLSCSPISGHRSVSWYQQTPGQGLQFLFEYFSETQRNKGNFPGRFSGRQFSNSRSEMNVSTLELGDSALYLCASSSGGGLQFFGPGTRLTVL.